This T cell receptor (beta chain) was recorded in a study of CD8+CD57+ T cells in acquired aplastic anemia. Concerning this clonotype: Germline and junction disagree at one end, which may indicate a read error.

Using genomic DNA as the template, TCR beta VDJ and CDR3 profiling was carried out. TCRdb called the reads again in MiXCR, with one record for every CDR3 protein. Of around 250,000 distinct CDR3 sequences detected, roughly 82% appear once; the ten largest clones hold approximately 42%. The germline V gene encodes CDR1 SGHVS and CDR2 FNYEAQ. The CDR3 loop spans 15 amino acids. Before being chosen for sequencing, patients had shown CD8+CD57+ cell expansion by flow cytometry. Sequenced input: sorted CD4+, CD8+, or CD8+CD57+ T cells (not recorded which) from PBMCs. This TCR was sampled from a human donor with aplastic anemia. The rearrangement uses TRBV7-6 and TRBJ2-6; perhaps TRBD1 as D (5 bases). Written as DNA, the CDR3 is TGTGCCAGCAGCCCCTGGACGTGTGGGGCCAACGACCTGACTTTC. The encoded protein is CASSPWTCGANDLTF.